This T cell receptor beta chain is from a study of blood T cell repertoires in COVID-19. Looking at the study overall: Samples of COVID-19 (acute and convalescent) were obtained from the United States, Italy and Spain. PBMCs, B-cell-depleted T cells, or T cells were the source of the cDNA or gDNA that made up the material.

This clone was recorded once. One Seattle source followed patients from active infection through their disease course. Authors' data handling: For nucleated cells, counts were estimated from reference gene primer amplification. Only in-frame clones appear in the TCRdb table, and some are missing; sequencing was by immunoSEQ multiplex PCR. V, J and clone size reflect that table, while D and trimming were determined from the DNA. This repertoire shows over 90,000 clones, roughly 90% found once; its top ten account for about 5.7%. The germline V and J ends were trimmed by 8 bases and 2 bases, with 11 bases remaining between them. There are 13 residues in the CDR3. In germline, CDR1 is ENHRY, CDR2 SYGVKD.

The chain couples TRBV10-3 to TRBJ2-3, with a weak D call TRBD2 (6 bases). The TCR originated in a woman between 50 and 59 years old with COVID-19, enrolled during active disease. Sequencing was done on a sample of peripheral blood. This chain's CDR3 is CAILTSTTDTQYF. CDR3 sequence (DNA): TGTGCCATCCTAACTAGCACCACAGATACGCAGTATTTT.